This T cell receptor beta chain was sequenced in a study of T-cell reconstitution after alpha-beta-depleted transplantation in children. CDR1 and CDR2 from the germline V gene are WSHSY and SAAADI. V lost 2 bases and J lost 0, with 12 bases in between. The CDR3 has 16 residues. Many counts were recorded for this clonotype. Its target is not known. Study-wide findings and caveats: Most T-cell counts and diversity one year after the transplant came from T cells that were newly produced. Elevated TCRbeta diversity at day 60 was traced, in some patients, to surviving recipient T cells and thymic progenitors. Approximately two months post-transplant, alpha-beta T cells reportedly originated from several hundred expanded graft clones.

For TCRbeta, the library was prepared with unique molecular identifiers. TCRdb itself ran the PCR reads through MiXCR, one entry per CDR3 protein. Of under 850,000 distinct CDR3 sequences listed, around 14% are singletons. Specimen: PBMCs, collected before TCRalphabeta/CD19-depleted stem cell transplant. This sequence was found in a girl aged 2 to 10 with congenital amegakaryocytic thrombocytopenia, due to receive a stem cell transplant. The chain combines TRBV10-2 with TRBJ2-3, with D possibly matching TRBD2 (6 bases). CDR3 DNA: TGCGCCAGCAGTGAGGTATGGGGGGAGAGCACAGATACGCAGTATTTT. Protein sequence: CASSEVWGESTDTQYF.